The T cell receptor (beta chain) described here comes from a study of cytomegalovirus exposure and HLA in healthy donors. Study summary: The 100 to 150 validation repertoires and the approximately 630 first-cohort repertoires shared a platform, a later analysis reported. General study points: The study put 150 or so TCR beta chains on its list as cytomegalovirus-associated. The tendency of first-cohort TCR clusters to co-occur in the 120 or so validation repertoires emerged from a later analysis.

V was clipped by 0 bases and J by 7 bases, with 24 bases between them. This CDR3 spans 17 amino acids. Germline lookup yields CDR1 SQVTM and CDR2 ANQGSEA. Using immunoSEQ multiplex PCR, the repertoire was profiled, and TCRdb retains in-frame clones only, with some absent. This table holds 100,000 to 120,000 clones, over 85% found once. For this clone: Antigen unknown.

This sequence joins TRBV29-1 and TRBJ1-2, with D unclear. The clonotype was recovered from a woman younger than 30 in good health and CMV-seronegative. The sample comprised PBMCs. The DNA for the CDR3 is TGCAGCGTTGAAGATCGGGCTCCCTCGGGGTGGGAGGGTGGCTACACCTTC. Its translation: CSVEDRAPSGWEGGYTF. The full variable domain, completed using reference TRBV29-1 and TRBJ1-2, is SAVISQKPSRDICQRGTSLTIQCQVDSQVTMMFWYRQQPGQSLTLIATANQGSEATYESGFVIDKFPISRPNLTFSTLTVSNMSPEDSSIYLCSVEDRAPSGWEGGYTFGSGTRLTVV.